This T cell receptor beta chain was identified during a study of blood T cell repertoires in COVID-19. In the source study's methods: Amplifying reference gene primers gave estimates of nucleated cell counts. Libraries were prepared by immunoSEQ multiplex PCR; TCRdb keeps only in-frame clonotypes and omits some of them. The D gene and trimming were derived from the DNA, and the V and J assignments and clone size from that table. The table lists approximately 150,000 clones, approximately 90% of them singletons. This CDR3 comprises 13 residues. From germline, CDR1 is MDHEN and CDR2 SYDVKM. The V and J ends lost 6 bases and 6 bases, in that order; junction bases with no gene match: 7.

The V gene is TRBV28, the J gene TRBJ1-2; 7 positions match TRBD1. The specimen sequenced was peripheral blood. The sequence derives from a woman aged 55-75 years who had recovered from COVID-19. CDR3 residues: CASRVQDRHGYTF. As DNA, the CDR3 is TGTGCCAGCAGGGTTCAGGACAGGCATGGCTACACCTTC.